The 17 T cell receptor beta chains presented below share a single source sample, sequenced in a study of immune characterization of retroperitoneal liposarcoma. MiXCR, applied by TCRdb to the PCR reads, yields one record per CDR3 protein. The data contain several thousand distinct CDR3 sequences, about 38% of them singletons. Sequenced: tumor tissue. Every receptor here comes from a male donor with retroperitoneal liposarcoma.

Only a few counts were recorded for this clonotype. This CDR3 reads CASSLDVGTGGGPPLHF. In DNA, the CDR3 is TGTGCCAGCAGTTTAGATGTCGGGACAGGGGGCGGTCCACCCCTCCACTTT. The rearrangement joins TRBV27 to TRBJ1-6; TRBD1 matches 12 bases. The junction had 10 bases not matched to a gene; V was cut back by 2 bases and J by 11 bases. CDR1 and CDR2 from the germline V gene are MNHEY and SMNVEV (reference sequence). The CDR3 is 17 residues long.

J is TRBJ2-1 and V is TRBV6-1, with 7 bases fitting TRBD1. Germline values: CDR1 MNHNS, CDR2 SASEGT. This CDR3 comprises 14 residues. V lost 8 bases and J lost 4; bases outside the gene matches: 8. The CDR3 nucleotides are TGTGCCAGCGGGAAGGGGGCAGCATACAATGAGCAGTTCTTC. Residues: CASGKGAAYNEQFF.

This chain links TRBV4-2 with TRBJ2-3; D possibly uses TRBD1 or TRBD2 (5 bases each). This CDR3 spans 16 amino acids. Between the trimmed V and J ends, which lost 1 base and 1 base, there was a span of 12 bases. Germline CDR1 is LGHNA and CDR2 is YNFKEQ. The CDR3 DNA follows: TGTGCCAGCAGCCAAGTGGGGACCGCCGGCACAGATACGCAGTATTTT. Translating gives CASSQVGTAGTDTQYF.

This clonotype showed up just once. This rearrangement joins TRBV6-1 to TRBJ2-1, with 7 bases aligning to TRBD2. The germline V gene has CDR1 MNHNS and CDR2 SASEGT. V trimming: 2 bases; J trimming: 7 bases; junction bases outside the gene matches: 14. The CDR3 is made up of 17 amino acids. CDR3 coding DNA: TGTGCCAGCAGTGAAAGAATTCTGGCGGGAGTAGGTAATGAGCAGTTCTTC. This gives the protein CASSERILAGVGNEQFF.

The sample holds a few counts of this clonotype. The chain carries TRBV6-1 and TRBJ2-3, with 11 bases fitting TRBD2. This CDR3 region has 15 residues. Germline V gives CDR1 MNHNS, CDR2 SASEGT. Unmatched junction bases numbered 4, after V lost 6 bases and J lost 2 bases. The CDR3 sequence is CASRLAGGLTDTQYF. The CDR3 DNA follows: TGTGCCAGCAGGTTAGCGGGGGGGCTCACAGATACGCAGTATTTT.

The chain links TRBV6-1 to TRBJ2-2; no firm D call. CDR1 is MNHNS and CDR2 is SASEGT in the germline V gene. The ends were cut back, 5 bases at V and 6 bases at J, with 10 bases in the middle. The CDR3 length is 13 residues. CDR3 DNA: TGTGCCAGCAGTTGGACGGACCCCGGGGAGCTGTTTTTT. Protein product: CASSWTDPGELFF.

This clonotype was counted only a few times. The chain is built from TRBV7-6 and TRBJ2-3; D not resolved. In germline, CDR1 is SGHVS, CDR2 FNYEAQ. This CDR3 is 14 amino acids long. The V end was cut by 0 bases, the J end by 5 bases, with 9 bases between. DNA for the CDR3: TGTGCCAGCAGCTTAGCCCCTCGTGGAGATACGCAGTATTTT. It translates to CASSLAPRGDTQYF.

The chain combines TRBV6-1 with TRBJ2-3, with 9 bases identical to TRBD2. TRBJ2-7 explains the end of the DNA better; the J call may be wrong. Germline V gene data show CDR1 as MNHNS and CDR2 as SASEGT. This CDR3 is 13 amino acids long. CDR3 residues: CASSGREGREQYF. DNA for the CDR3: TGTGCCAGCAGTGGGCGGGAGGGCCGGGAGCAGTACTTC.

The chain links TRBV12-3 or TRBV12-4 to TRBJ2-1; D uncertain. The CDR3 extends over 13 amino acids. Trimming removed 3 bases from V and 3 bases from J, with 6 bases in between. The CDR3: CASSFVNYNEQFF. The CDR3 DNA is TGTGCCAGCAGTTTTGTGAACTACAATGAGCAGTTCTTC.

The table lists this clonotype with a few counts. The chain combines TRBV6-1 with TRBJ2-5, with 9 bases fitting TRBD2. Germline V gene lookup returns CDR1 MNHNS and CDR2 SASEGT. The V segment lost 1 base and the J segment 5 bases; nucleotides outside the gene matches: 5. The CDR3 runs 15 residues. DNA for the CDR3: TGTGCCAGCAGTGAAGAGGCTAGCGGGGCGGAGACCCAGTACTTC. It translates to CASSEEASGAETQYF.

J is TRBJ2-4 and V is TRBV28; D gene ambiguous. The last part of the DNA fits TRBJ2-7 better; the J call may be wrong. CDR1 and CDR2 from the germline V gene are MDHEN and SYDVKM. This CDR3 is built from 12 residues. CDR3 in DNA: TGTGCCAGCAGTTCCAGAAGATACGAGCAGTACTTC. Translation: CASSSRRYEQYF.

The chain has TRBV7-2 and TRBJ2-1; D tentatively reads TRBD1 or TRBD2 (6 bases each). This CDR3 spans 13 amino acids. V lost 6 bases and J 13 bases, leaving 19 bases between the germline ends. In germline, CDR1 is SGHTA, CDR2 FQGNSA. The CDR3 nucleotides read TGTGCCAGCAGTCGGGGGCCCCAAGAGACCCAGTTCTTC. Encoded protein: CASSRGPQETQFF.

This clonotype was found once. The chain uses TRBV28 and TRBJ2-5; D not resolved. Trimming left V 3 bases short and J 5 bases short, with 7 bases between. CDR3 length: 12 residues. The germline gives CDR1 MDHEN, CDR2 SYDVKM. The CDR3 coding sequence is TGTGCCAGCAGTTTTTTCGTCGAGACCCAGTACTTC. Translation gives CASSFFVETQYF.

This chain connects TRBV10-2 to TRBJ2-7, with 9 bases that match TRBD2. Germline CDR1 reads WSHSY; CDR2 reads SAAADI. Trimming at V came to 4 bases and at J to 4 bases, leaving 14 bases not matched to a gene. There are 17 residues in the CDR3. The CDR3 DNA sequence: TGCGCCAGCAGTGGGGTGGGGGGTAGCGGGAGTGGATACGAGCAGTACTTC. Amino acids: CASSGVGGSGSGYEQYF.

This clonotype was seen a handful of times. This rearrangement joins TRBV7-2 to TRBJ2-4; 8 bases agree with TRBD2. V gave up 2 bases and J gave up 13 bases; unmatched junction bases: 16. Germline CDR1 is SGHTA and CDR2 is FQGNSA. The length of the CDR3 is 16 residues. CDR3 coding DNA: TGTGCCAGCAGCTTATCCGGGGGGGCCACCTACAATGAGCAGTACTTC. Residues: CASSLSGGATYNEQYF.

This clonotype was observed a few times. This chain's CDR3 is CASSHHDGSSYNEQFF. Written as DNA, the CDR3 is TGTGCCAGCAGTCACCATGACGGGAGCTCCTACAATGAGCAGTTCTTC. The chain employs TRBV6-1 and TRBJ2-1, with a weak D call TRBD2 (6 bases). The CDR3 loop spans 16 amino acids. The germline V gene encodes CDR1 MNHNS and CDR2 SASEGT. Trimming shortened V by 5 bases and J by 0 bases, and 14 bases separated the two germline ends.

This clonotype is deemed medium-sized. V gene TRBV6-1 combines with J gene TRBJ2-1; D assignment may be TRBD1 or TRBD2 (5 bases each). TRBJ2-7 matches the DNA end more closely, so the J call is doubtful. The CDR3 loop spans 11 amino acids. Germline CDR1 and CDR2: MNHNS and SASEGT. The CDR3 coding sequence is TGTGCCAGCTCGTGGGGGAATGAGCAGTACTTC. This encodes CASSWGNEQYF.